These 3 T cell receptor beta chains were sequenced from one sample in a study of cytomegalovirus exposure and HLA in healthy donors. PCR used 60 Vbeta primers and 13 Jbeta primers. Sequencing was performed with immunoSEQ multiplex PCR; in TCRdb, only in-frame clones are kept and a portion is missing. The repertoire holds 140,000 or so clones, with about 74% as singletons. The sequenced sample was PBMCs. All receptors come from a man aged 18 to 35 in good health and CMV-seropositive.

The chain is built from TRBV29-1 and TRBJ2-7; 7 bases are a match to TRBD1. The CDR3 extends over 17 amino acids. Germline V gives CDR1 SQVTM, CDR2 ANQGSEA. Trimming cost V 1 base and J 1 base; bases outside gene matches: 13. This chain's CDR3 is CSVEVADRPYPSYEQYF. In DNA form, the CDR3 reads TGCAGCGTTGAAGTTGCGGACAGGCCGTACCCTTCCTACGAGCAGTACTTC.

This chain links TRBV7-9 with TRBJ1-4; D is perhaps TRBD1 (5 bases). The CDR3 length is 12 residues. Germline V gene data show CDR1 as SEHNR and CDR2 as FQNEAQ (reference sequence). V lost 4 bases and J 12 bases, leaving 12 bases between the germline ends. Here the CDR3 DNA reads TGTGCCAGCAGCTCCGGGGGTTCAGAACTGTTTTTT. Protein sequence: CASSSGGSELFF.

This clone has more than one count but fewer than ten. The chain links TRBV5-4 to TRBJ1-1; 7 bases align to TRBD1. Germline-derived CDR1 and CDR2 are SGHNT and YYREEE (reference sequence). This CDR3 is 14 amino acids long. V lost 4 bases to trimming and J lost 8 bases; unmatched junction nucleotides: 11. The CDR3 region is CASSVPGQALEAFF. The CDR3 nucleotides are TGTGCCAGCAGCGTACCTGGACAGGCCCTAGAAGCTTTCTTT. Using reference TRBV5-4 and TRBJ1-1 for the parts outside the CDR3, the full variable domain is ETGVTQSPTHLIKTRGQQVTLRCSSQSGHNTVSWYQQALGQGPQFIFQYYREEENGRGNFPPRFSGLQFPNYSSELNVNALELDDSALYLCASSVPGQALEAFFGQGTRLTVV.